This TCR beta chain appears in the sequencing data of a study of blood T cell repertoires in COVID-19. Measured with immunoSEQ multiplex PCR; TCRdb has only the in-frame clones, and not every one. The sample carries around 270,000 clones, around 85% recorded once. With 2 bases clipped from V and 2 bases from J, the junction kept 5 bases outside the gene matches. Per germline, CDR1 SEHNR and CDR2 FQNEAQ (reference sequence). The CDR3 sequence is 15 residues long. Sequencing was carried out using peripheral blood. The chain is built from TRBV7-9 and TRBJ2-5; 7 positions match TRBD2. The TCR was taken from a human donor with COVID-19, enrolled during active disease. The donor label of this sample is uncertain. As DNA, the CDR3 is TGTGCCAGCAGCTTAAGCGGGGCGGGGCAAGAGACCCAGTACTTC. Protein: CASSLSGAGQETQYF. The full variable domain, its missing parts supplied by reference TRBV7-9 and TRBJ2-5, is DTGVSQNPRHKITKRGQNVTFRCDPISEHNRLYWYRQTLGQGPEFLTYFQNEAQLEKSRLLSDRFSAERPKGSFSTLEIQRTEQGDSAMYLCASSLSGAGQETQYFGPGTRLLVL.